These 23 T cell receptor beta chains share one sample of origin, sequenced in a study of T-cell reconstitution after alpha-beta-depleted transplantation in children. Preparation of the TCRbeta library used unique molecular identifiers. One entry per CDR3 protein, called by TCRdb with MiXCR from the PCR reads. The table records a few hundred thousand distinct CDR3 sequences, 15% to 20% of them present only once. The sequenced sample was PBMCs, mostly from graft donor cells, obtained 360 days after TCRalphabeta/CD19-depleted stem cell transplant. The receptors were gathered from a boy in the first two years of life who had a stem cell transplant for Wiskott-Aldrich syndrome, so the T cells may come from the graft donor.

The V gene is TRBV20-1, the J gene TRBJ1-1; no firm D call. Per germline, CDR1 DFQATT and CDR2 SNEGSKA (reference sequence). The CDR3 covers 14 residues. V was clipped by 3 bases and J by 1 base, with 12 bases between them. CDR3 loop: CSASAGPPNTEAFF. DNA for the CDR3: TGCAGTGCTAGTGCCGGGCCCCCGAACACTGAAGCTTTCTTT.

The DNA for the CDR3 is TGCGCCAGCAGCTTCCGACAGGGCTGGGAGACCCAGTACTTC. It is translated as CASSFRQGWETQYF. The chain is built from TRBV5-1 and TRBJ2-5; 7 nucleotides align to TRBD1. The germline gives CDR1 SGHRS, CDR2 YFSETQ. V trimming: 2 bases; J trimming: 5 bases; junction bases outside the gene matches: 6. The CDR3 is 14 residues long.

This clonotype showed up just a few times. The genes are TRBV4-2 and TRBJ1-6; no reliable D call. Germline V lookup: CDR1 LGHNA, CDR2 YNFKEQ. The germline V and J ends were trimmed by 5 bases and 7 bases, with 15 bases remaining between them. This CDR3 region has 15 residues. CDR3 bases: TGTGCCAGCAGCTCTCCGGACCGGATGAATTCACCCCTCCACTTT. It is translated as CASSSPDRMNSPLHF.

The table lists this clonotype with a few counts. The V gene is TRBV20-1, the J gene TRBJ2-5, with 7 bases lining up with TRBD2. J was trimmed by 1 base and V by 3 bases; bases with no gene match: 8. CDR3 length equals 15 residues. In germline, CDR1 is DFQATT, CDR2 SNEGSKA (reference sequence). The CDR3 DNA sequence: TGCAGTGCTAGCCCGACCAGCGGGGTCCAAGAGACCCAGTACTTC. Protein: CSASPTSGVQETQYF.

This clonotype has just a few counts. The chain uses TRBV6-2 or TRBV6-3 and TRBJ1-1; the match to TRBD1 covers 8 bases. The CDR3 spans 16 residues. Germline V gene sequence: CDR1 MNHEY, CDR2 SVGEGT. V was clipped by 0 bases and J by 3 bases; unmatched bases: 6. In nucleotides, the CDR3 is TGTGCCAGCAGTTACTCGAGGACAGGGTGGTACACTGAAGCTTTCTTT. Protein product: CASSYSRTGWYTEAFF.

This clonotype was seen at least ten times. This chain joins TRBV11-1 and TRBJ2-5; 12 nucleotides agree with TRBD2. This CDR3 has 18 residues. Losses at the gene ends were 0 bases for V and 2 bases for J; bases not matched to a gene: 7. CDR1 SGHAT and CDR2 FQDESV come from the germline V gene (reference sequence). CDR3 DNA: TGTGCCAGCAGCTTAGCGCGACTAGCGGGAGATCAACAAGAGACCCAGTACTTC. Its translation: CASSLARLAGDQQETQYF.

This clonotype has only a few counts. The CDR3, as DNA: TGTGCCAGCAAAAAGGCAGGACCCGAGCAGTACTTC. Its protein product is CASKKAGPEQYF. V is TRBV6-2 or TRBV6-3 and J is TRBJ2-7; D is unclear. CDR1 and CDR2 from the germline V gene are MNHEY and SVGEGT. The V end was cut by 7 bases, the J end by 6 bases, with 13 bases between. This CDR3 region has 12 residues.

This clonotype was observed a handful of times. The rearrangement links TRBV7-9 to TRBJ2-1; no clear D. The germline V and J ends were trimmed by 0 bases and 9 bases, with 12 bases remaining between them. Germline V CDR1 and CDR2: SEHNR, FQNEAQ (reference sequence). CDR3 length: 14 amino acids. The CDR3 bases are TGTGCCAGCAGCTTAGCGATTCGGGTCGGTGAGCAGTTCTTC. This sequence encodes CASSLAIRVGEQFF.

This clonotype was seen a few times. CDR3 sequence (DNA): TGCGCCAGCAGCCAATTGGGACTCCAAGAGACCCAGTACTTC. Translation gives CASSQLGLQETQYF. The chain employs TRBV4-1 and TRBJ2-5, with D tentatively TRBD2 (6 bases). V lost 2 bases, J lost 1 base, and 8 bases lay in between. The length of the CDR3 is 14 residues. Germline values: CDR1 MGHRA, CDR2 YSYEKL.

The chain employs TRBV6-2 or TRBV6-3 and TRBJ2-7, with D perhaps matching TRBD1 (5 bases). The V and J ends lost 9 bases and 0 bases respectively, with 15 bases between them. In germline, CDR1 is MNHEY, CDR2 SVGEGT. The CDR3 is made up of 14 amino acids. The DNA for the CDR3 is TGTGCCAGTAAGTTAGGGGCGAGCTCCTACGAGCAGTACTTC. Protein product: CASKLGASSYEQYF.

The chain recombines TRBV5-1 with TRBJ2-7; a weak D match, TRBD1 (6 bases). Germline V gives CDR1 SGHRS, CDR2 YFSETQ. The CDR3 contains 13 residues. The V end lost 4 bases, the J end lost 3 bases, and 11 bases lay between the germline ends. The CDR3: CASSTDSRYEQYF. The CDR3 region has the DNA TGCGCCAGCAGCACGGACAGCCGCTACGAGCAGTACTTC. The full variable domain, completed using reference TRBV5-1 and TRBJ2-7, is KAGVTQTPRYLIKTRGQQVTLSCSPISGHRSVSWYQQTPGQGLQFLFEYFSETQRNKGNFPGRFSGRQFSNSRSEMNVSTLELGDSALYLCASSTDSRYEQYFGPGTRLTVT.

The chain recombines TRBV3-1 with TRBJ2-4, with 9 bases matching TRBD1. V lost 1 base and J lost 4; bases outside the gene matches: 5. The CDR3 sequence is 16 residues long. Per the germline V gene, CDR1 is LGHDT and CDR2 is YNNKEL (reference sequence). The CDR3 DNA sequence: TGTGCCAGCAGCCAAGCCCCCGGACAGGGGAAAAACATTCAGTACTTC. This encodes CASSQAPGQGKNIQYF.

The V and J genes are TRBV11-2 and TRBJ2-1, with 9 bases that match TRBD2. Germline V lookup: CDR1 SGHAT, CDR2 FQNNGV. V was clipped by 3 bases and J by 5 bases; unmatched bases: 5. The CDR3 totals 15 residues. The CDR3 protein is CASSFLAGRDNEQFF. CDR3 in DNA: TGTGCCAGCAGCTTCCTAGCGGGAAGGGACAATGAGCAGTTCTTC. The whole variable domain, remainder taken from reference TRBV11-2 and TRBJ2-1, is EAGVAQSPRYKIIEKRQSVAFWCNPISGHATLYWYQQILGQGPKLLIQFQNNGVVDDSQLPKDRFSAERLKGVDSTLKIQPAKLEDSAVYLCASSFLAGRDNEQFFGPGTRLTVL.

The chain couples TRBV20-1 to TRBJ1-5, with D possibly matching TRBD1 (6 bases). This CDR3 region has 14 residues. Trimming pared 4 bases from V and 1 base from J, leaving 11 bases between. CDR1 DFQATT and CDR2 SNEGSKA come from the germline V gene (reference sequence). CDR3 DNA sequence: TGCAGTGCTAACCCGCAGGGGAGCAATCAGCCCCAGCATTTT. Translation gives CSANPQGSNQPQHF.

The chain combines TRBV3-1 with TRBJ1-6; unclear D gene. This CDR3 is 13 amino acids long. In germline, CDR1 is LGHDT, CDR2 YNNKEL (reference sequence). V gave up 4 bases and J gave up 9 bases, with 10 bases separating them. DNA for the CDR3: TGTGCCAGCAGCCGGCGGGTAGCTTCACCCCTCCACTTT. Translation: CASSRRVASPLHF.

The CDR3, as DNA: TGCAGTGCACGCGCAGGGAGAAACACCGGGGAGCTGTTTTTT. This codes for CSARAGRNTGELFF. The V call is TRBV20-1, the J call TRBJ2-2; D tentatively reads TRBD1 or TRBD2 (5 bases each). V was shortened by 6 bases and J by 2 bases, with 13 bases between the two germline ends. The germline V gene has CDR1 DFQATT and CDR2 SNEGSKA (reference sequence). CDR3 size: 14 residues.

In its sample, this clonotype was seen many times. This rearrangement joins TRBV20-1 to TRBJ2-1; TRBD2 might be the D (5 bases). The CDR3 runs 16 residues. V was cut by 0 bases and J by 3 bases, with 15 bases left in between. The germline V gene encodes CDR1 DFQATT and CDR2 SNEGSKA (reference sequence). CDR3 nucleotides: TGCAGTGCTAGAGATTACGGAGAAGAGGGCTACAATGAGCAGTTCTTC. It translates to CSARDYGEEGYNEQFF.

The chain uses TRBV12-3 or TRBV12-4 and TRBJ2-7; D gene unclear. Trimming cost V 4 bases and J 7 bases, with 14 bases left between them. This CDR3 is 13 amino acids long. The CDR3 sequence is CASSSTQRREQYF. CDR3 coding DNA: TGTGCCAGCAGTTCTACCCAACGGCGGGAGCAGTACTTC.

The CDR3 reads CASSGIRGATEAFF. The CDR3 DNA is TGCGCCAGCAGCGGAATTAGGGGGGCCACTGAAGCTTTCTTT. V usage is TRBV5-1 and J usage is TRBJ1-1; perhaps TRBD1 as D (6 bases). CDR1 and CDR2 from the germline V gene are SGHRS and YFSETQ. The CDR3 totals 14 residues. Trimming shortened V by 4 bases and J by 4 bases, and 14 bases separated the two germline ends.

The V gene is TRBV5-1, the J gene TRBJ2-1; weak D call: TRBD2 (7 bases). CDR3 size: 16 residues. Germline V gives CDR1 SGHRS, CDR2 YFSETQ. Trimming shortened V by 0 bases and J by 3 bases, and 13 bases separated the two germline ends. This chain's CDR3 is CASSLVPGGHYNEQFF. The CDR3 DNA sequence: TGCGCCAGCAGCTTGGTCCCGGGGGGCCACTACAATGAGCAGTTCTTC.

The chain uses TRBV11-2 and TRBJ2-2; 12 positions match TRBD2. This CDR3 region has 20 residues. Germline CDR1 and CDR2: SGHAT and FQNNGV. Unmatched junction bases numbered 13, after V lost 0 bases and J lost 5 bases. CDR3 sequence reads: CASSLDRAYRLAGVTGELFF. CDR3 nucleotides: TGTGCCAGCAGCTTAGACCGGGCCTACAGACTAGCGGGGGTTACCGGGGAGCTGTTTTTT.

This clonotype was counted only a few times. The rearrangement links TRBV2 to TRBJ2-5, with unresolved D. V was shortened by 3 bases and J by 0 bases, with 8 bases between the two germline ends. The CDR3 is 14 amino acids. Germline assignment: CDR1 SNHLY and CDR2 FYNNEI. The CDR3 sequence: CASSELADQETQYF. CDR3 bases: TGTGCCAGCAGTGAGTTGGCGGACCAAGAGACCCAGTACTTC.

The chain is built from TRBV29-1 and TRBJ2-1; perhaps TRBD1 as D (5 bases). The CDR3 is 15 amino acids. Per germline, CDR1 SQVTM and CDR2 ANQGSEA. Trimming removed 0 bases at V and 4 bases at J, with 13 bases between. Here the CDR3 reads CSVEDRWGRYNEQFF. As DNA, the CDR3 is TGCAGCGTTGAAGATAGGTGGGGCCGTTACAATGAGCAGTTCTTC.